The present entry profiles one T cell receptor beta chain with its context. The entry originates in a study of T-cell reconstitution after alpha-beta-depleted transplantation in children. The germline V gene encodes CDR1 KGHDR and CDR2 SFDVKD. This CDR3 has 16 amino acids. Trimming shortened V by 6 bases and J by 4 bases, and 19 bases separated the two germline ends. Unique molecular identifiers were used in preparing the TCRbeta library. Each CDR3 protein is one row after TCRdb ran MiXCR on the PCR reads. The sample lists 350,000 to 400,000 distinct CDR3 sequences, around 21% occurring once. This receptor was taken from a human donor who donated a stem cell graft to a child with acute myeloid leukemia. This chain uses TRBV24-1 with TRBJ2-3; TRBD2 might be the D (7 bases). The sample in question was PBMCs from the stem cell graft donor, obtained from the stem cell graft. CDR3 DNA: TGTGCCACCAGTAAGAGCGGGGACATTGATTCAGATACGCAGTATTTT. Its translation: CATSKSGDIDSDTQYF.